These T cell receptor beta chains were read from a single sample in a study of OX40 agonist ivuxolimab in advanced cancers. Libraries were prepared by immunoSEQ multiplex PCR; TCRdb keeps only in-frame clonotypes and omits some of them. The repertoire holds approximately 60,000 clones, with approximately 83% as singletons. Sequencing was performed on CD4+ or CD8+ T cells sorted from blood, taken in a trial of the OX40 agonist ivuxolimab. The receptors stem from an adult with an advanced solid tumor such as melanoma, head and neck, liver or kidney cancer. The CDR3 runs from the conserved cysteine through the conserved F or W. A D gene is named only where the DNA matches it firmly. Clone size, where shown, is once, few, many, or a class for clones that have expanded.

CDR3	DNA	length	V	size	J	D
CASSQDWARYEQYF	TGTGCCAGCAGTCAGGACTGGGCTAGGTACGAGCAGTACTTC	14	TRBV6-1	-	TRBJ2-7	-
CASSQDSERPYTF	TGTGCCAGCAGTCAGGACAGCGAGCGACCCTACACCTTC	13	TRBV2	-	TRBJ1-2	-
CSVVRPPALF	TGCAGCGTTGTGCGACCCCCGGCCCTCTTC	10	TRBV29-1	-	TRBJ2-1	-
CASSSLMGAKAGELFF	TGTGCCAGCAGCTCACTCATGGGGGCGAAAGCCGGGGAGCTGTTTTTT	16	TRBV7-9	-	TRBJ2-2	-
CASSQAGSLGGQLLAGYTF	TGTGCCAGCAGCCAGGCTGGATCCTTAGGGGGACAGCTTCTTGCTGGCTACACCTTC	19	TRBV7-9	-	TRBJ1-2	TRBD1
CASGRAGSGIYNEQFF	TGTGCCAGCGGCCGTGCAGGGAGCGGGATCTACAATGAGCAGTTCTTC	16	TRBV28	-	TRBJ2-1	TRBD2
CASSLRFLSYEQYF	TGTGCCAGCAGTTTGAGGTTCCTATCCTACGAGCAGTACTTC	14	TRBV27	-	TRBJ2-7	-
CASLKGGFNQPQHF	TGTGCCAGCCTCAAAGGGGGCTTCAATCAGCCCCAGCATTTT	14	TRBV28	-	TRBJ1-5	TRBD1
CASSLGLVEENTF	TGCGCCAGCAGCTTGGGTCTTGTTGAGGAGAACACCTTC	13	TRBV5-1	-	TRBJ1-2	-
CASRNALGSWAQKLFF	TGTGCCAGTAGAAACGCCCTAGGTTCGTGGGCCCAAAAACTGTTTTTT	16	TRBV19	-	TRBJ1-4	-
CASSIGAGAYNEQFF	TGTGCCAGTAGTATCGGGGCGGGAGCATACAATGAGCAGTTCTTC	15	TRBV19	-	TRBJ2-1	TRBD2
CASSYSTGTGEAFF	TGTGCCAGCAGTTACTCGACAGGGACAGGAGAAGCTTTCTTT	14	TRBV27	-	TRBJ1-1	TRBD1
CASSQANGQGQPQHF	TGTGCCAGCAGCCAAGCCAACGGACAGGGGCAGCCCCAGCATTTT	15	TRBV4-2	once	TRBJ1-5	TRBD1
CASSARQAELNTEAFF	TGCGCCAGCAGCGCCAGACAGGCGGAGTTAAACACTGAAGCTTTCTTT	16	TRBV5-1	-	TRBJ1-1	-
CASSVAVMAYEQYF	TGTGCCAGCAGCGTAGCAGTCATGGCCTACGAGCAGTACTTC	14	TRBV9	-	TRBJ2-7	-
CASSFRGVLYF	TGTGCCAGCAGTTTTAGGGGGGTTCTGTACTTC	11	TRBV27	-	TRBJ2-4	-
CASNKGGYNSPLHF	TGTGCCAGCAATAAGGGCGGCTATAATTCACCCCTCCACTTT	14	TRBV27	-	TRBJ1-6	-
CASTDGYYEQYF	TGTGCCAGCACCGACGGCTACTACGAGCAGTACTTC	12	TRBV6-5	-	TRBJ2-7	-
CASSTTYSGQQETQYF	TGTGCCAGCAGCACCACCTATAGCGGGCAGCAAGAGACCCAGTACTTC	16	TRBV7-9	-	TRBJ2-5	TRBD2
CASSFRGPDGYTF	TGTGCCAGCAGTTTTAGGGGCCCGGATGGCTACACCTTC	13	TRBV6-5	-	TRBJ1-2	-
CSVRLGTSGSYEQYF	TGCAGCGTTCGGCTAGGGACTAGCGGGAGTTACGAGCAGTACTTC	15	TRBV29-1	-	TRBJ2-7	TRBD2
CASSSGTAEAFF	TGCGCCAGCAGCTCCGGGACAGCTGAAGCTTTCTTT	12	TRBV5-1	-	TRBJ1-1	TRBD1
CASSFSGARETQYF	TGTGCCAGCAGCTTTTCGGGGGCGCGAGAGACCCAGTACTTC	14	TRBV5-6	-	TRBJ2-5	-